A selection of T cell receptor beta chains follows, all from one sample in a study of T cell repertoires in cytomegalovirus infection. No antigen is known for these receptors. TCRdb itself ran the reads through MiXCR, one entry per CDR3 protein. This table has fewer than 350,000 distinct CDR3 sequences, 29% appearing once. The source was cultured PBMCs, collected from culture after CMV antigen stimulation. The receptors here all came from a human donor in good health (CMV status not recorded). Some clones in this sample may be carry-over from other donors' samples. CDR3s include the opening cysteine and the closing phenylalanine or tryptophan. D genes are given only for firm matches. The listing skips clone size in some rows; elsewhere it reads once, few, many or a size class.

size	D	V	J	DNA	CDR3
-	TRBD2	TRBV9	TRBJ2-5	TGTGCCAGCAGCGCCCCCGGGACTAGCGGAGAGACCCAGTACTTC	CASSAPGTSGETQYF
few	-	TRBV9	TRBJ2-6	TGTGCCAGCAGCCTCCGTGACGGGACCCCCTCTGGGGCCAACGTCCTGACTTTC	CASSLRDGTPSGANVLTF
-	-	TRBV20-1	TRBJ2-1	TGCAGTGCTAGGTCAGGGGAGGTTGAGCAGTTCTTC	CSARSGEVEQFF
-	-	TRBV27	TRBJ2-5	TGTGCCAGCAGTTTATGGGCTGATAAGCGGAAAGAGACCCAGTACTTC	CASSLWADKRKETQYF
once	TRBD2	TRBV10-2	TRBJ2-1	TGCGCCAGCATCCTGACTAGCGGGGGGGCTGGGAATGAGCAGTTCTTC	CASILTSGGAGNEQFF
-	-	TRBV4-1	TRBJ2-3	TGCGCCAGCAGCCAAGGACACGGAGCAGATACGCAGTATTTT	CASSQGHGADTQYF
few	-	TRBV28	TRBJ1-2	TGTGCCAGCAGTCAATACAGTCACTATGGCTACACCTTC	CASSQYSHYGYTF
few	-	TRBV7-9	TRBJ2-5	TGTGCCAGCAGCTCCTTCGGTGAGACCCAGTACTTC	CASSSFGETQYF
medium-sized	-	TRBV28	TRBJ1-5	TGTGCCAGCAGTTTAAGTCTCAACCAGCCCCAGCATTTT	CASSLSLNQPQHF
many	-	TRBV20-1	TRBJ1-6	TGCAGTGCCCCGGAAGGATCCTATAATTCACCCCTCCACTTT	CSAPEGSYNSPLHF
few	-	TRBV2	TRBJ1-2	TGTGCCAGCAGGACGGGAGACCAAGGGCCCTATGGCTACACCTTC	CASRTGDQGPYGYTF
few	-	TRBV6-1	TRBJ2-3	TGTGCCAGCAGTGAAAGGGGCGGGAGCACAGATACGCAGTATTTT	CASSERGGSTDTQYF
many	TRBD1	TRBV28	TRBJ1-5	TGTGCCAGCACCAATACCGGGACAGGGAGCAATCAGCCCCAGCATTTT	CASTNTGTGSNQPQHF
once	-	TRBV2	TRBJ1-2	TGTGCCAGCAGGGGGGGACTCTATGGCTACACCTTC	CASRGGLYGYTF
-	-	TRBV6-8	TRBJ1-1	TGTGCCAGCGACAGGTCTGCGAACACTGAAGCTTTCTTT	CASDRSANTEAFF
-	-	TRBV11-2	TRBJ2-6	TGTGCCAGCAGCCGTTCACACAGCTCTGGGGCCAACGTCCTGACTTTC	CASSRSHSSGANVLTF
-	-	TRBV12-3/TRBV12-4	TRBJ1-5	TGTGCCAGCAGTTTAGGGCAGGGGATTAGCAATCAGCCCCAGCATTTT	CASSLGQGISNQPQHF
-	-	TRBV10-3	TRBJ1-5	TGTGCCATCAGTGGTGACAGAAATAATCAGCCCCAGCATTTT	CAISGDRNNQPQHF
-	TRBD2	TRBV5-4	TRBJ2-3	TGTGCCAGCAGTCCAAGTTGGGGGCGGGGGGGCACAGATACGCAGTATTTT	CASSPSWGRGGTDTQYF
-	TRBD2	TRBV12-3/TRBV12-4	TRBJ2-1	TGTGCCAGTACCGGGACTAGCGGGAGGTTGGGTGAGCAGTTCTTC	CASTGTSGRLGEQFF
many	TRBD1	TRBV18	TRBJ2-7	TGTGCCAGCTCACCCGGACAGGGGTTCTACGAGCAGTACTTC	CASSPGQGFYEQYF
-	-	TRBV20-1	TRBJ1-1	TGCAGTGCGAAACTGGCCTTTTTGAACACTGAAGCTTTCTTT	CSAKLAFLNTEAFF
few	TRBD2	TRBV7-3	TRBJ2-3	TGTGCCAGTTCTAGCGGGGGTGCGACAGATACGCAGTATTTT	CASSSGGATDTQYF
-	-	TRBV20-1	TRBJ1-4	TGCAGTGCTAGTGACCGGCGCGCGACTAATGAAAAACTGTTTTTT	CSASDRRATNEKLFF
-	TRBD2	TRBV19	TRBJ2-1	TGTGCCAGTAGTATAGTAGGTGGTGGACTAGCGAACAATGAGCAGTTCTTC	CASSIVGGGLANNEQFF
once	TRBD2	TRBV7-2	TRBJ2-2	TGTGCCAGCAGCTTTCCAAGCGGGAGGGCCAGAACCGGGGAGCTGTTTTTT	CASSFPSGRARTGELFF
-	-	TRBV6-1	TRBJ1-5	TGTGCCAGCAGCCAGAGCCCCAATCAGCCCCAGCATTTT	CASSQSPNQPQHF
-	-	TRBV9	TRBJ1-5	TGTGCCAGCAGCGTAGGGTCAGGCAATCAGCCCCAGCATTTT	CASSVGSGNQPQHF
many	TRBD1	TRBV7-2	TRBJ2-1	TGTGCCAGCAGCATCGACAGGGGTAAGCAGTTCTTC	CASSIDRGKQFF
-	-	TRBV19	TRBJ1-4	TGTGCCAGTAGTACAGGGCCCCTCACTAATGAAAAACTGTTTTTT	CASSTGPLTNEKLFF
once	TRBD2	TRBV29-1	TRBJ2-5	TGCAGCGTTGGGGGGACTAGCGGGGGTCGCGGAGAGACCCAGTACTTC	CSVGGTSGGRGETQYF
-	-	TRBV12-3/TRBV12-4	TRBJ1-1	TGTGCCAGCAAAATTTGGGACCGCATTGAAGCTTTCTTT	CASKIWDRIEAFF
many	-	TRBV7-2	TRBJ2-3	TGTGCCAGCAGCTTTTTAACGGGTGCACAAGATACGCAGTATTTT	CASSFLTGAQDTQYF
-	-	TRBV28	TRBJ1-4	TGTGCCAGCAGTTTATACCGTTACGGCAGCCAGAATGAAAAACTGTTTTTT	CASSLYRYGSQNEKLFF
many	-	TRBV7-9	TRBJ1-4	TGTGCCAGCAGCTTCTCTATGTCAGGGGAAAAACTGTTTTTT	CASSFSMSGEKLFF
-	TRBD2	TRBV7-9	TRBJ2-1	TGTGCCAGCAGCTTAGTGGGTGGGACTAGCGGGATTAGCTCCTACAATGAGCAGTTCTTC	CASSLVGGTSGISSYNEQFF
once	-	TRBV6-5	TRBJ1-1	TGTGCCAGCAGTTACTCGGGCAGGGGAGGTTACACTGAAGCTTTCTTT	CASSYSGRGGYTEAFF
few	-	TRBV4-1	TRBJ1-4	TGCGCCAGCAGCCAAACCCAGCCATGGACTAATGAAAAACTGTTTTTT	CASSQTQPWTNEKLFF
few	-	TRBV4-2	TRBJ2-1	TGTGCCAGCAGCCAAGATCGGGCAGGGGCATATAATGAGCAGTTCTTC	CASSQDRAGAYNEQFF
-	-	TRBV25-1	TRBJ2-7	TGTGCCAGCAGTGATTCCCAGCGGGCTCCCTACGAGCAGTACTTC	CASSDSQRAPYEQYF